This TCR beta chain derives from a study of PD-1 blockade in classical Hodgkin lymphoma. Findings and caveats of the study: Healthy donors reportedly exceeded newly diagnosed patients in baseline TCR diversity. Diversity in CD4+ TCRs, unlike that measured in CD8+ TCRs, had risen significantly by C4D1.

A note on this clone: Antigen: not known.

Germline lookup yields CDR1 SGHDT and CDR2 YYEEEE. V shed 3 bases, J shed 8 bases, and the junction held 7 bases outside the gene matches. The CDR3 runs 13 residues. Measured with immunoSEQ multiplex PCR; TCRdb has only the in-frame clones, and not every one. Here the sample spans 13,000 or so clones, more than 85% being singletons. Every patient had relapsed following autologous stem cell transplantation, and cohorts differed in brentuximab vedotin exposure. The receptor was isolated from a human donor with classical Hodgkin lymphoma. The chain carries TRBV5-6 and TRBJ1-1; 7 positions match TRBD1. The specimen was peripheral blood mononuclear cells (PBMCs), collected at baseline. CDR3 protein: CASSSDRAREAFF. The CDR3 DNA reads as TGTGCCAGCAGCTCCGACAGGGCCAGGGAAGCTTTCTTT.